A selection of T cell receptor beta chains follows, all from one sample in a study of T-cell memory formation after mild COVID-19. TCRdb reanalysed the 5' RACE reads using MiXCR and keeps one entry per CDR3 protein. The sample holds 300,000 to 350,000 distinct CDR3 sequences, roughly a fifth seen once. The source material was PBMCs or a T cell subset sorted from them (not recorded which). The receptors shown here come from a man aged 18 to 35 who had mild COVID-19 (a few samples of this study predate the infection). Cell type and time point are not known. CDR3s include the opening cysteine and the closing phenylalanine or tryptophan. The D gene is left open where the match is weak. Clone size appears in some rows only: once, few, many, or a class for an expanded clone.

TRBD2 | TRBJ2-2 | TRBV4-3 | NA | TGCGCCAGCTCCGGACTAGCGGGGGTTCCCGGGGAGCTGTTTTTT | CASSGLAGVPGELFF
NA | TRBJ1-6 | TRBV6-1 | many | TGTGCCAGCAGTGAAGCCGGCAATTCACCCCTCCACTTT | CASSEAGNSPLHF
NA | TRBJ1-6 | TRBV7-2 | few | TGTGCCAGCAGCTTAGGGGGGGCGTTTAATTCACCCCTCCACTTT | CASSLGGAFNSPLHF
NA | TRBJ2-7 | TRBV6-2/TRBV6-3 | NA | TGTGCCAGCAGCCTAGCCAACTACGAGCAGTACTTC | CASSLANYEQYF
TRBD2 | TRBJ2-1 | TRBV4-2 | NA | TGTGCCAGCAGCCAAGAGCGGGGGGGCGTCTACAATGAGCAGTTCTTC | CASSQERGGVYNEQFF
NA | TRBJ2-3 | TRBV7-3 | few | TGTGCCAGCAGCTTCCTCGGGACCACAGATACGCAGTATTTT | CASSFLGTTDTQYF
NA | TRBJ2-1 | TRBV5-1 | few | TGCGCCAGCAGCCTAACGTCCGTGAATGAGCAGTTCTTC | CASSLTSVNEQFF
NA | TRBJ2-4 | TRBV6-2/TRBV6-3 | few | TGTGCCAGCACTTGGGACACCTGGGCGGACATTCAGTACTTC | CASTWDTWADIQYF
NA | TRBJ2-3 | TRBV7-3 | many | TGTGCCAGCAGCTTAACCCGACCTCACACAGATACGCAGTATTTT | CASSLTRPHTDTQYF
NA | TRBJ2-5 | TRBV7-3 | many | TGTGCCAGCAGCTTATCAGCGGCTCAAGAGACCCAGTACTTC | CASSLSAAQETQYF
TRBD1 | TRBJ1-5 | TRBV6-1 | NA | TGTGCCAGCAGTCTGGGACAGGGGGCCCAGCCCCAGCATTTT | CASSLGQGAQPQHF
NA | TRBJ2-1 | TRBV7-2 | few | TGTGCCAGCAGCTCGCCAGTACCATACAATGAGCAGTTCTTC | CASSSPVPYNEQFF
NA | TRBJ1-4 | TRBV12-3/TRBV12-4 | few | TGTGCCAGCAGTTTAGGATGGGGGTCGTGGGAGGAAAAACTGTTTTTT | CASSLGWGSWEEKLFF
NA | TRBJ2-1 | TRBV7-2 | NA | TGTGCCAGCAGCTTAGACCCCCCTGGTGAGCAGTTCTTC | CASSLDPPGEQFF
TRBD1 | TRBJ2-1 | TRBV5-1 | NA | TGCGCCAGCGCTGGGCTACAGGGGGCCTACAATGAGCAGTTCTTC | CASAGLQGAYNEQFF
TRBD2 | TRBJ2-5 | TRBV5-1 | many | TGCGCCAGCAGCTTGGCCTTATCGGGGGGAGAGACCCAGTACTTC | CASSLALSGGETQYF
NA | TRBJ2-7 | TRBV7-9 | few | TGTGCCAGCAGCTTAGAACCCGGAGAGCAGTACTTC | CASSLEPGEQYF
NA | TRBJ2-3 | TRBV20-1 | NA | TGCAGTGCCGAGTGGTCCACAGATACGCAGTATTTT | CSAEWSTDTQYF
NA | TRBJ1-1 | TRBV4-2 | NA | TGTGCCAGCAGAGGTAAACAGGGGAACACTGAAGCTTTCTTT | CASRGKQGNTEAFF
NA | TRBJ1-4 | TRBV2 | NA | TGTGCCAGTCGGGCCGAGGCAACTAATGAAAAACTGTTTTTT | CASRAEATNEKLFF
NA | TRBJ1-2 | TRBV12-3/TRBV12-4 | few | TGTGCCAGCAGTTTAGCCCTCCGCAGCCATGGCTACACCTTC | CASSLALRSHGYTF
TRBD2 | TRBJ2-1 | TRBV2 | NA | TGTGCCAGCAGACTAGCGGGGGGGCTTGAGCAGTTCTTC | CASRLAGGLEQFF
NA | TRBJ2-1 | TRBV13 | NA | TGTGCCAGCAGCTCTGGGGGTGAGCAGTTCTTC | CASSSGGEQFF
NA | TRBJ2-5 | TRBV4-2 | few | TGTGCCAGCAGCCAAGATTCGGTGGGACAAGAGACCCAGTACTTC | CASSQDSVGQETQYF
NA | TRBJ1-5 | TRBV28 | NA | TGTGCCAGCAGTGAAACTGCCTTGGGAAGAAATAATCAGCCCCAGCATTTT | CASSETALGRNNQPQHF
TRBD1 | TRBJ1-3 | TRBV6-5 | NA | TGTGCCAGGCCTACGACAGGAGACAGGGGGCATATGAACACCATATATTTT | CARPTTGDRGHMNTIYF
NA | TRBJ1-1 | TRBV7-9 | few | TGTGCCAGCAGCTTAGTCGGACAGAACACTGAAGCTTTCTTT | CASSLVGQNTEAFF
NA | TRBJ2-3 | TRBV7-2 | many | TGTGCCAGCAGCTTTAGCAAGGCAGATACGCAGTATTTT | CASSFSKADTQYF
NA | TRBJ1-4 | TRBV3-1 | few | TGTGCCAGCAGCCCCGGCTCACCGGCCGGAAAACTGTTTTTT | CASSPGSPAGKLFF
NA | TRBJ1-3 | TRBV6-5 | NA | TGTGCCAGCAGTTGGGGCAGTTACTCTGGAAACACCATATATTTT | CASSWGSYSGNTIYF
NA | TRBJ1-1 | TRBV12-3/TRBV12-4 | few | TGTGCCAGCAGTGTGGGGGGCGTCGGTTCTGAAGCTTTCTTT | CASSVGGVGSEAFF
NA | TRBJ1-2 | TRBV18 | few | TGTGCCAGCTCACCAACGAGTGGGGACTATGGCTACACCTTC | CASSPTSGDYGYTF
NA | TRBJ2-2 | TRBV20-1 | NA | TGCAGTGCTGGCGGAGTTGCCGGGGAGCTGTTTTTT | CSAGGVAGELFF
NA | TRBJ2-7 | TRBV5-1 | few | TGCGCCAGCAGTCTTGGGGATTCCGAGCAGTACTTC | CASSLGDSEQYF
NA | TRBJ2-3 | TRBV2 | NA | TGTGCCAGCGGACTCACAGATACGCAGTATTTT | CASGLTDTQYF
NA | TRBJ2-5 | TRBV7-3 | few | TGTGCCAGCAGCTTAGACGTTTTCGAGACCCAGTACTTC | CASSLDVFETQYF
TRBD2 | TRBJ2-2 | TRBV29-1 | NA | TGCAGCGTCGAAAGCGGGGACAACACCGGGGAGCTGTTTTTT | CSVESGDNTGELFF
NA | TRBJ2-5 | TRBV5-5 | few | TGTGCCAGCAGCTTATACGGACAAGAGACCCAGTACTTC | CASSLYGQETQYF
NA | TRBJ1-2 | TRBV10-3 | NA | TGTGCCATCAGTGAGCAGGGGCCTAGCTATGGCTACACCTTC | CAISEQGPSYGYTF
TRBD1 | TRBJ1-5 | TRBV12-3/TRBV12-4 | few | TGTGCCAGCAGTTTTACCCTACAGGGGTGGAATCAGCCCCAGCATTTT | CASSFTLQGWNQPQHF
NA | TRBJ2-3 | TRBV12-3/TRBV12-4 | NA | TGTGCCAGCAGCCCTAGCTGGGATACCTATTCCACAGATACGCAGTATTTT | CASSPSWDTYSTDTQYF
NA | TRBJ1-1 | TRBV27 | NA | TGTGCCAGCAGTTCCATCGGTAGATCGGCTTTCTTT | CASSSIGRSAFF
TRBD2 | TRBJ2-5 | TRBV7-2 | many | TGTGCCAGCAGCTTATGGCTAGCGGGGGGAGAGACCCAGTACTTC | CASSLWLAGGETQYF
TRBD1 | TRBJ2-5 | TRBV15 | NA | TGTGCCACCAGCATTAGGACAGGCAAGGGGACCCAGTACTTC | CATSIRTGKGTQYF
TRBD1 | TRBJ2-2 | TRBV7-6 | NA | TGTGCCAGCAGCATACCGGGACAGCCGAACACCGGGGAGCTGTTTTTT | CASSIPGQPNTGELFF
NA | TRBJ2-1 | TRBV5-1 | many | TGCGCCAGCAGCTTGCGCGATGAGCAGTTCTTC | CASSLRDEQFF
NA | TRBJ2-5 | TRBV6-5 | few | TGTGCCAGCGGTCGTCGGGAGACCCAGTACTTC | CASGRRETQYF
NA | TRBJ1-4 | TRBV28 | NA | TGTGCCAGCAGTACCAGGAGCAGAGCAACTAATGAAAAACTGTTTTTT | CASSTRSRATNEKLFF
TRBD2 | TRBJ2-3 | TRBV4-2 | few | TGTGCCAGCAGCCCGGGACTAGCGGGGGGGCCGGATACGCAGTATTTT | CASSPGLAGGPDTQYF
TRBD2 | TRBJ2-1 | TRBV20-1 | NA | TGCAGTGCTGTGGCTAGCGGGGGCCTTTCCTACAATGAGCAGTTCTTC | CSAVASGGLSYNEQFF
NA | TRBJ1-4 | TRBV5-1 | NA | TGCGCCAGCAGCTTGGACGGGACTCCTGAAAAACTGTTTTTT | CASSLDGTPEKLFF
NA | TRBJ1-1 | TRBV5-1 | NA | TGCGCCAGCAGCTTGGGCCCCGCGACAGCCCACACTGAAGCTTTCTTT | CASSLGPATAHTEAFF
NA | TRBJ1-1 | TRBV12-3/TRBV12-4 | many | TGTGCCAGCAGTTCCGGGACATCCGGATATACTAAGGCTTTCTTT | CASSSGTSGYTKAFF
NA | TRBJ1-6 | TRBV6-2/TRBV6-3 | NA | TGTGCCAGCAGTTACAGGGAGGAGTCACCCCTCCACTTT | CASSYREESPLHF
NA | TRBJ1-1 | TRBV6-7 | few | TGTGCCAGCAGTTACCCGGGCGGGGGAGGCTATGTCACTGAAGCTTTCTTT | CASSYPGGGGYVTEAFF
TRBD1 | TRBJ1-1 | TRBV7-9 | NA | TGTGCCAGCAGCACCCGTGGGAGGGGGCTTACTGAAGCTTTCTTT | CASSTRGRGLTEAFF
NA | TRBJ1-1 | TRBV7-9 | NA | TGTGCCAGCAGCCAACTGGCAGACACTGAAGCTTTCTTT | CASSQLADTEAFF
NA | TRBJ2-1 | TRBV20-1 | NA | TGCAGTGCTAGGGCCAGGGTGGACGATGAGCAGTTCTTC | CSARARVDDEQFF
NA | TRBJ1-2 | TRBV4-2 | NA | TGTGCCAGCAGCCAAGAAAGGATCCTCTATGGCTACACCTTC | CASSQERILYGYTF
NA | TRBJ2-1 | TRBV7-2 | NA | TGTGCCAGCAGCGCCTATTACGGACTCGAGCCGTTCTTC | CASSAYYGLEPFF